Described below is a single T cell receptor (beta chain) sequence and its context. No cognate antigen has been identified for it. The input lacks base qualities; no much larger clone sits a single base away. The data stem from a study of cytomegalovirus exposure and HLA in healthy donors (dated by TCRdb to the late 2010s). For the wider study: An earlier analysis of a few hundred of the donors reported 250 to 350 Gb of sequence data and 95 million to 140 million unique TCR beta sequences obtained from about 179 million T cells. An early release covering 550 to 700 HLA-typed donors comprised approximately 290 gigabases of sequencing data and roughly 86 million unique TCR sequences. The genetic ancestry cluster associated with self-reported Caucasian donors included over 80% of the roughly 410 genotyped donors. The study was designed to test whether signatures of past pathogen exposure could be identified by cataloging public T cell receptors. The study profiled the T cell repertoires of 666 subjects by immunosequencing and related them to cytomegalovirus serostatus. Along with the approximately 650-subject first cohort, a separate validation cohort of about 110 different subjects was used. High-throughput TCR immunosequencing, statistical association of individual TCRs with disease status, and machine learning were combined to predict cytomegalovirus infection status. A later analysis re-analyzed previously published TCR beta repertoires from roughly 690 donors and added high-resolution HLA genotyping to study TCR occurrence patterns. In the later analysis, no new phenotypic data were used to find candidate immune exposures; instead, reliance was placed on TCR beta sequences and their occurrence across donors. An earlier analysis of several hundred of the donors applied high-throughput TCR beta sequencing to assess whether each TCR beta V gene segment acted as functional or pseudogenic. Donor age, sex, ethnicity and CMV serostatus were compiled together with the repertoire data. A later genetic analysis used genome-wide SNP genotypes for about 55% of the 666 donors, treating that subset as a discovery cohort. Every repertoire in the discovery cohort had been generated on one and the same sequencing platform. HLA typing included class I and class II loci at four-digit resolution. Typing coverage differed by locus: A, B, C, DRB1 and DQB1 were typed in roughly 620-640 donors, DQA1 in 500 to 550, DPA1 in 606, and DPB1 in 400 to 490. Because of strong linkage in the cohort, five DR-DQ haplotypes were treated as single units for association and clustering. Among 300 to 450 genotyped donors of the cohort, an average of about 240,000 unique TCR beta nucleotide sequences were sequenced per donor, roughly a sixth of them non-productive. The investigation overall reported the following: A further reported finding was that TCR beta sequences accurately predicted the HLA-A and HLA-B alleles for most subjects in the first cohort. A few of the identified cytomegalovirus-associated TCR beta chains were confirmed in vitro to be specific for cytomegalovirus antigens. Broadly in line with IMGT annotations, most TCR beta V segments showed up in productive rearrangements about 87% or about 30% of the time in an earlier analysis of approximately 640 of the donors. The only immune exposure information available for the cohort was CMV serostatus. A later genetic analysis reported fewer N-insertions in productive TCRs among donors in an Asian-associated ancestry cluster than the roughly 620-donor mean. This cohort had only TCR beta chains sequenced, and the lack of alpha or paired-chain data limited which features could be detected. When HLA alleles, especially DR and DQ, strongly co-occurred, attributing TCR associations to individual alleles was difficult. According to a later analysis, parvovirus B19, influenza, CMV and Epstein-Barr virus appeared linked to several top co-occurrence clusters. Because counts were too low, 15 to 20 rarely observed V segments, including chromosome 9 orphons, were left out of the earlier analysis of 587 of the donors. In a later genetic analysis, a missense DCLRE1C variant was associated with V-gene and J-gene trimming of TCR beta chains, and the association was replicated in an independent cohort. Across donors, most TCR sequences were observed very rarely, whereas some public TCRs were present in many individuals. Roughly uniform sequencing depth across donors was assumed in presence/absence analyses, although this assumption may not hold. The authors suggested that the approach could potentially be generalized to other disease states and immunological phenotypes. Because some donors lacked HLA typing at each locus, the association tests relied only on the typed subset. A group of highly shared sequence variants was considered likely to be a technical artifact of the sequencing pipeline. According to a later analysis, most CMV-associated TCR beta chains appeared to be HLA-restricted, and the HLA associations seemed to be driven largely by CMV exposure. A later analysis associated 16,951 TCR beta sequences with specific HLA alleles at a false discovery rate of 0.05. In both the original and validation cohorts, the classifier was reported to diagnose cytomegalovirus status with high specificity and sensitivity. A later analysis found that HLA-associated TCR beta chains were more clonally expanded and had lower generation probabilities than equally common non-associated chains. The study listed 164 TCR beta chains as associated with cytomegalovirus. Correlated functional status among segregating V segments might reflect linkage disequilibrium, but an unknown experimental factor could not be ruled out. In a later analysis, TCR association rates were found to vary across HLA loci, with the most associated TCRs seen for DRB1 alleles and the fewest for HLA-C alleles. The 87-base-pair reads could not distinguish some IMGT-functional V segments, including TRBV6-2 and TRBV6-3, so those segments were excluded.

The cohort comprised 710 or so healthy bone marrow donors. Cohort members were all nominally healthy when sampled, although unrecorded immune exposures were likely present. The donor tested CMV seropositive, placing the donor among the 310 or so seropositive members of the cohort. A peripheral blood sample was collected from each donor, and TCR beta sequencing was performed on peripheral blood mononuclear cells. The Qiagen DNeasy Blood Extraction Kit was used to extract genomic DNA from the blood cell samples. From the germline V gene (reference sequence), CDR1 is SEHNR and CDR2 is FQNEAQ. V lost 2 bases and J lost 8 bases; the stretch between them is 19 bases long. CDR3 length: 16 amino acids, cysteine to phenylalanine. The CDR3 DNA has 48 bases and is translated from base 1. Libraries were prepared through the immunoSEQ multiplex PCR assay. A mixture of 60 forward primers for TCR Vbeta segments and 13 reverse primers for TCR Jbeta segments was used in the multiplex PCR. The CDR3 region of rearranged TCR beta genes was amplified from genomic DNA with a multiplex PCR assay. The amplified TCR beta libraries were sequenced on the Illumina HiSeq System as 87-base-pair reads. Regarding the original processing steps: A later analysis counted some 80 million unique TCR beta chains across the 550 to 750 repertoires, and some 11 million of these chains were shared by at least two donors. To remove PCR and sequencing errors, raw reads were error-corrected and collapsed into unique sequences using a nearest-neighbor algorithm that merged closely related sequences. Alignment of CDR3 sequences to IMGT reference sequences was used to assign V, D and J gene segments. Each retained sequence needed at least a six-nucleotide match to both a V gene segment and a J gene segment. A rearrangement counted as productive if the CDR3 had no stop codons and remained in frame with V and J, and every other rearrangement counted as non-productive. CDR3 was defined according to IMGT convention as the region running from the second conserved V-encoded cysteine to the conserved J-encoded phenylalanine. The earlier analysis of 550 to 650 of the donors excluded any sequence lacking an unambiguous match to a single V gene segment. An earlier analysis of roughly 590 of the donors called V segments functional above 56.7% productive rearrangements and segregating when the between-donor standard deviation exceeded 5%. A statistical classification framework was built to diagnose cytomegalovirus status from the catalog of TCR beta chain sequences. A later analysis assigned V and J genes by comparing TCR nucleotide sequences with IMGT/GENE-DB human TR gene sequences. The TCRdist pipeline was used in a later analysis to assign CDR3 sequences and most-parsimonious VDJ recombination scenarios. A later analysis defined each TCR beta chain by its CDR3 amino acid sequence plus V-gene family, and excluded reads lacking a unique V-gene family. In a later analysis, 450 to 600 highly shared, low-generation-probability nucleotide sequences were removed to address suspected cross-contamination and a sequencing artifact. For each public chain, a later analysis derived a clonal expansion index from normalized ranks of inferred template counts within each repertoire. A later analysis computed generation probabilities with a VDJ recombination model fitted to out-of-frame rearrangements, and checked the results against IGoR. In a later analysis, hypergeometric tests were used to score TCR-TCR, TCR-HLA and TCR-CMV co-occurrence, with a repertoire-size bias correction applied to TCR pairs. To estimate false discovery rates, a later analysis permuted the HLA or CMV assignments 20 times. In a later analysis, co-occurring TCRs were grouped with DBSCAN, and TCRdist sequence similarity was added when clustering was performed within HLA-allele-positive subsets. For co-occurrence clustering, repertoires with fewer than 30,000 or more than 120,000 public chains were excluded, along with five or six repertoires with anomalous nucleotide sharing. The source is immuneACCESS, and TCRdb retained only in-frame sequences with V and J called. Part of the clones is not carried over; for the studies checked, unresolved V genes explain less than half of this, and the remainder is unexplained. Clone size and V and J calls were adopted from that table, with D and trimming inferred from the DNA. Here the sample has 35,000 to 50,000 clones; roughly 60% occur a single time. The ten largest clones represent more than 10% of the sample.

Specimen: PBMCs. This clonotype originated in a man aged 55 to 69 in good health and CMV-seropositive. Recombination connected TRBV7-9 to TRBJ1-3; the D gene is possibly TRBD1, with 5 bases matching. The CDR3 reads as follows: CASSLIGGTGRDTIYF. The nucleotides read TGTGCCAGCAGCTTAATCGGGGGAACGGGTCGGGACACCATATATTTT. The entire variable domain, with the stretches around the CDR3 drawn from the reference TRBV7-9 and TRBJ1-3 proteins, is DTGVSQNPRHKITKRGQNVTFRCDPISEHNRLYWYRQTLGQGPEFLTYFQNEAQLEKSRLLSDRFSAERPKGSFSTLEIQRTEQGDSAMYLCASSLIGGTGRDTIYFGEGSWLTVV.